These 3 T cell receptor beta chains came from one sample sequenced in a study of cytomegalovirus exposure and HLA in healthy donors. The study ran its PCR with 60 Vbeta and 13 Jbeta primers. The repertoire was sequenced with immunoSEQ multiplex PCR; TCRdb's copy has only in-frame clones and lacks some. The sample includes over 150,000 clones, approximately 79% of them seen just once. Sequences were obtained from PBMCs. Receptor source: a middle-aged man in good health and CMV-seronegative.

The V gene is TRBV5-1, the J gene TRBJ1-6; tentatively, D is TRBD1 (5 bases). V was cut by 4 bases and J by 9 bases, with 11 bases left in between. Per germline, CDR1 SGHRS and CDR2 YFSETQ. This CDR3 is built from 13 residues. Here the CDR3 reads CASSISGFSPLHF. CDR3 DNA: TGCGCCAGCAGCATTTCAGGGTTTTCACCCCTCCACTTT.

J is TRBJ1-1 and V is TRBV19; D gene ambiguous. Between the trimmed V and J ends, which lost 5 bases and 0 bases, there was a span of 7 bases. CDR1 LNHDA and CDR2 SQIVND come from the germline V gene (reference sequence). The CDR3 contains 13 residues. DNA for the CDR3: TGTGCCAGTAGTTCATTCATGAACACTGAAGCTTTCTTT. It encodes CASSSFMNTEAFF.

The V gene is TRBV6-1, the J gene TRBJ1-1; 7 bases map to TRBD1. V lost 6 bases and J lost 4; bases outside the gene matches: 5. Per the germline V gene, CDR1 is MNHNS and CDR2 is SASEGT. The CDR3 is 13 amino acids. The CDR3 region is CASSLQGVTEAFF. The CDR3 nucleotides are TGTGCCAGCAGCCTTCAGGGGGTCACTGAAGCTTTCTTT.